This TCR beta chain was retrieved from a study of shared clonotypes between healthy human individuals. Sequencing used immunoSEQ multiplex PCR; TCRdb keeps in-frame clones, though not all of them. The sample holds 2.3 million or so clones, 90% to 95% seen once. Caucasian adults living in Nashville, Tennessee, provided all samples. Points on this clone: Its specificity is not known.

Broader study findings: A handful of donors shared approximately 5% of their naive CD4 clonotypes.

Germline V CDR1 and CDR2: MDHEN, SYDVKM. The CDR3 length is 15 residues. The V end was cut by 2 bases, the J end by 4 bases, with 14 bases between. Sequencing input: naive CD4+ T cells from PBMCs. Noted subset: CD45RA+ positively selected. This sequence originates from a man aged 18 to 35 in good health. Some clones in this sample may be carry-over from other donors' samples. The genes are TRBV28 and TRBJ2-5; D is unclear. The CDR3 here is CASSLPLGPRETQYF. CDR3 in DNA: TGTGCCAGCAGTTTACCGCTCGGGCCGAGAGAGACCCAGTACTTC.